A single T cell receptor beta chain is shown here with its context. This sample was included in a study of control samples from healthy donors and cancer patients. The germline gives CDR1 MGHRA, CDR2 YSYEKL. The CDR3 extends over 16 amino acids. Trimming cost V 1 base and J 6 bases, with 18 bases left between them. Repertoires were generated with immunoSEQ multiplex PCR, while TCRdb's copy carries only in-frame clones and drops some. The sample lists approximately 130,000 clones; around 87% were seen once. V and J are TRBV4-1 and TRBJ2-5; D remains ambiguous. Sample: blood. The sequence came from a man aged 25 to 40 in good health. The CDR3 protein is CASSQVEMGSKKTQYF. In DNA form, the CDR3 reads TGCGCCAGCAGCCAAGTCGAAATGGGTAGCAAGAAGACCCAGTACTTC.